This TCR beta chain was sequenced during a study of T-cell reconstitution after alpha-beta-depleted transplantation in children. Study-wide points: A year post-transplant, T-cell counts and diversity derived mostly from newly produced T cells.

CDR1 is SGHRS and CDR2 is YFSETQ in the germline V gene. The CDR3 length is 16 residues. J was trimmed by 1 base and V by 0 bases; bases with no gene match: 5. This clonotype was counted once. Its antigen is still unknown. The CDR3 does not close with the conserved phenylalanine or tryptophan, likely indicating a read error. A library of TCRbeta sequences, prepared with unique molecular identifiers, was generated. MiXCR, applied by TCRdb to the PCR reads, yields one record per CDR3 protein. The sample consists of some 300,000 distinct CDR3 sequences, nearly 8% of them appearing once. The gene calls are TRBV5-1 and TRBJ1-1; 8 bases align to TRBD1. The receptor was isolated from a female patient aged 2 to 10 who had a stem cell transplant for Fanconi anemia, so the T cells may come from the graft donor. The sequencing here drew on peripheral blood, taken 360 days after TCRalphabeta/CD19-depleted stem cell transplant. The CDR3 here is CASSLGQGRSNTEAFC. The DNA of the CDR3 is TGCGCCAGCAGCTTGGGACAGGGGAGGTCGAACACTGAAGCTTTCTGT.